This T cell receptor (beta chain) comes out of a study of patients and donors after allogeneic stem cell transplantation. CDR3 length: 17 amino acids. Germline loops: CDR1 LGHDT, CDR2 YNNKEL (reference sequence). With 1 base removed from V and 2 bases from J, the gap between germline ends came to 16 bases. A few counts support this clonotype. TCRdb used MiXCR to reprocess the RT-PCR reads, holding one entry per CDR3 protein. The table shows about 57,000 distinct CDR3 sequences, with about an eighth occurring only once. Sequenced material: blood, either unsorted or a sorted T cell fraction (not recorded which). The sequence was obtained from a human donor who was either an allogeneic HSCT recipient or a stem cell or donor lymphocyte infusion donor (not recorded which). It is not recorded whose cells these are; they may come from a transplant donor. This rearrangement joins TRBV3-1 to TRBJ2-3, with a weak D call TRBD2 (7 bases). The CDR3 sequence is CASSQAEGGPTTDTQYF. DNA of the CDR3: TGTGCCAGCAGCCAAGCGGAGGGGGGGCCTACCACAGATACGCAGTATTTT.